These 13 T cell receptor beta chains share one sample of origin, sequenced in a study of CD8+ T cells in alopecia areata. TCR sequencing used cDNA made by reverse transcription of extracted RNA. Clones were sequenced by immunoSEQ multiplex PCR, and TCRdb holds only the in-frame ones, with some missing. The table lists some 200,000 clones, 58% of them singletons. The treatment denotes: oral pan-JAK inhibitor, 5-10 mg twice daily. This sample comprised CD4+ T cells sorted from blood, obtained at week 24, from a patient treated with tofacitinib. The receptors were sampled from a human donor with alopecia areata.

This rearrangement joins TRBV27 to TRBJ2-5; D ambiguous. From germline, CDR1 is MNHEY and CDR2 SMNVEV (reference sequence). The V gene lost 9 bases and the J gene lost 1 base, with 6 bases spanning the gap. The CDR3 is 11 residues long. DNA of the CDR3: TGTGCCAGGTCCGTCCAAGAGACCCAGTACTTC. It encodes CARSVQETQYF.

The chain recombines TRBV25-1 with TRBJ1-1, with D tentatively TRBD1 (6 bases). Germline assignment: CDR1 MGHDK and CDR2 SYGVNS. V was trimmed by 3 bases and J by 1 base, leaving 18 bases between them. This CDR3 has 17 amino acids. The CDR3 here is CASSDTFKGGRNTEAFF. In DNA form, the CDR3 reads TGTGCCAGCAGTGATACTTTCAAGGGGGGCAGGAACACTGAAGCTTTCTTT. Complete variable domain (other parts from reference TRBV25-1 and TRBJ1-1): EADIYQTPRYLVIGTGKKITLECSQTMGHDKMYWYQQDPGMELHLIHYSYGVNSTEKGDLSSESTVSRIRTEHFPLTLESARPSHTSQYLCASSDTFKGGRNTEAFFGQGTRLTVV.

The rearrangement links TRBV6-5 to TRBJ1-1, with D possibly matching TRBD1 (5 bases). With 6 bases removed from V and 5 bases from J, the gap between germline ends came to 19 bases. The V gene's germline CDR1 is MNHEY and CDR2 SVGAGI. The CDR3 covers 15 residues. CDR3 nucleotide sequence: TGTGCCAGCAGCACCTACCCCCACGGGGGTACTGAAGCTTTCTTT. It yields the protein CASSTYPHGGTEAFF.

The V and J genes are TRBV29-1 and TRBJ1-6; D is unclear. The length of the CDR3 is 14 residues. Germline CDR1 is SQVTM and CDR2 is ANQGSEA. Trimming left V 5 bases short and J 6 bases short, with 14 bases between. The CDR3 DNA is TGCAGCGTTCGGGCAGAAGGACGTAATTCACCCCTCCACTTT. This gives the protein CSVRAEGRNSPLHF.

About this clone: Other DNA sequences of this sample code for an identical CDR3. The chain employs TRBV5-1 and TRBJ2-7; no definite D call. Between the trimmed V and J ends, which lost 3 bases and 1 base, there was a span of 2 bases. CDR1 and CDR2 (germline): SGHRS, YFSETQ. The CDR3 runs to 11 residues. The CDR3 coding sequence is TGCGCCAGCAGCTCTTCCTACGAGCAGTACTTC. Its protein is CASSSSYEQYF.

A few counts support this clone. V gene TRBV30 combines with J gene TRBJ1-2; possible D gene TRBD1, 5 bases. CDR3 length: 14 residues. V shed 4 bases and J shed 8 bases, with 20 bases lying between them. Germline CDR1 is GTSNPN and CDR2 is SVGIG (reference sequence). CDR3 in DNA: TGTGCCTGGAATGTTGGGCCGGGGACGGGGGGCTACACCTTC. This sequence encodes CAWNVGPGTGGYTF.

The V gene is TRBV4-2, the J gene TRBJ2-3, with no clear D. Germline V CDR1 and CDR2: LGHNA, YNFKEQ. The CDR3 loop spans 13 amino acids. V shed 1 base and J shed 5 bases, with 7 bases lying between them. In DNA form, the CDR3 reads TGTGCCAGCAGCCAAGTTCCTAGAGATACGCAGTATTTT. Amino acid sequence: CASSQVPRDTQYF.

A single count supports this clone. This rearrangement joins TRBV5-4 to TRBJ1-4; D call uncertain. V lost 4 bases to trimming and J lost 4 bases, with 11 bases between them. CDR1 SGHNT and CDR2 YYREEE come from the germline V gene (reference sequence). The CDR3 length is 14 residues. The CDR3 DNA reads TGTGCCAGCAGCCGAGAGAGCAATAATGAAAAACTGTTTTTT. It is translated as CASSRESNNEKLFF.

The chain links TRBV5-1 to TRBJ2-1; 10 positions agree with TRBD2. Germline assignment: CDR1 SGHRS and CDR2 YFSETQ. J was trimmed by 4 bases and V by 4 bases; bases with no gene match: 17. The CDR3 loop spans 19 amino acids. The CDR3 sequence is CASSQGLADPSRHYNEQFF. DNA of the CDR3: TGCGCCAGCAGCCAAGGACTAGCGGACCCTTCTCGGCATTACAATGAGCAGTTCTTC.

The chain employs TRBV6-1 and TRBJ2-7; the D call may be TRBD1 or TRBD2 (5 bases each). V lost 6 bases to trimming and J lost 1 base, with 13 bases between them. Looked up from germline, CDR1 is MNHNS and CDR2 is SASEGT. The CDR3 runs 14 residues. The DNA of the CDR3 is TGTGCCAGCAGCCCAGGGAGTGTTTCCTACGAGCAGTACTTC. It codes for CASSPGSVSYEQYF.

The chain carries TRBV4-1 and TRBJ2-3, with 10 bases that match TRBD2. This CDR3 contains 17 residues. CDR1 is MGHRA and CDR2 is YSYEKL in the germline V gene. V lost 4 bases, J lost 3 bases, and 10 bases stayed unmatched. The CDR3: CASSLRPGLARTDTQYF. CDR3 DNA sequence: TGCGCCAGCAGCCTGAGACCGGGACTAGCGAGAACAGATACGCAGTATTTT.

The chain combines TRBV5-6 with TRBJ2-1, with D uncertain. CDR3 length equals 15 residues. Germline V gene data show CDR1 as SGHDT and CDR2 as YYEEEE. V lost 1 base, J lost 0 bases, and 8 bases lay in between. The CDR3 DNA sequence: TGTGCCAGCAGCTTGAGGCTAAGCTCCTACAATGAGCAGTTCTTC. It translates to CASSLRLSSYNEQFF.

The chain is built from TRBV4-1 and TRBJ1-2; D uncertain. The V end lost 0 bases, the J end lost 8 bases, and 19 bases lay between the germline ends. The CDR3 loop spans 16 amino acids. CDR1 is MGHRA and CDR2 is YSYEKL in the germline V gene. As DNA, the CDR3 is TGCGCCAGCAGCCAAGATGGGCCGCCGCGGGGTCGGGGCTACACCTTC. Translating it yields CASSQDGPPRGRGYTF.